What follows are 28 T cell receptor beta chains derived from one specimen sequenced in a study of blood T cell repertoires in COVID-19. TCRdb's copy holds only in-frame clones and misses some; the assay was immunoSEQ multiplex PCR. The repertoire holds about 430,000 clones, roughly 90% seen once, with approximately 1% in the top ten. Sequenced input: PBMCs or T cells enriched from blood (not recorded which). The source is a woman aged 25 to 39 with acute COVID-19.

DNA of the CDR3: TGTGCCAGCAGCCGAGGAGTTGGGTACGAGCAGTACTTC. Protein product: CASSRGVGYEQYF. The V gene is TRBV4-2, the J gene TRBJ2-7; D is uncertain. This CDR3 contains 13 residues. V lost 4 bases to trimming and J lost 4 bases, with 11 bases between them. Germline V gene sequence: CDR1 LGHNA, CDR2 YNFKEQ.

The chain links TRBV7-3 to TRBJ1-4, with D possibly matching TRBD1 (5 bases). The CDR3 sequence is 15 residues long. The germline V and J ends were trimmed by 1 base and 4 bases, with 10 bases remaining between them. Germline loops: CDR1 SGHTA, CDR2 FQGTGA. The CDR3 is CASSLNAGYNEKLFF. The DNA for the CDR3 is TGTGCCAGCAGCTTAAACGCAGGGTATAATGAAAAACTGTTTTTT. Combining the CDR3 with reference TRBV7-3 and TRBJ1-4 gives the whole variable domain GAGVSQTPSNKVTEKGKYVELRCDPISGHTALYWYRQSLGQGPEFLIYFQGTGAADDSGLPNDRFFAVRPEGSVSTLKIQRTERGDSAVYLCASSLNAGYNEKLFFGSGTQLSVL.

The V and J genes are TRBV7-2 and TRBJ2-5; TRBD2 matches at 14 bases. V gave up 4 bases and J gave up 2 bases; unmatched junction bases: 6. This CDR3 has 17 amino acids. Germline assignment: CDR1 SGHTA and CDR2 FQGNSA. The CDR3 reads CASSSATSGGVQETQYF. CDR3 sequence (DNA): TGTGCCAGCAGCTCGGCGACTAGCGGGGGGGTACAAGAGACCCAGTACTTC.

The J gene is TRBJ2-7, the V gene TRBV4-1, with 11 bases identical to TRBD1. Per germline, CDR1 MGHRA and CDR2 YSYEKL. This CDR3 has 15 residues. The V gene end was trimmed by 4 bases and the J gene end by 3 bases; junction bases not matched to a gene: 5. This chain's CDR3 is CASSLSGQGGYEQYF. The DNA of the CDR3 is TGCGCCAGCAGCCTATCGGGACAGGGGGGCTACGAGCAGTACTTC.

The V call is TRBV2, the J call TRBJ1-6, with a possible D match to TRBD1 (5 bases). The germline V gene encodes CDR1 SNHLY and CDR2 FYNNEI. The CDR3 spans 14 residues. Trimming took 7 bases from V and 7 from J, leaving 14 bases between them. CDR3 residues: CASTEGRANSPLHF. Here the CDR3 DNA reads TGTGCCAGCACCGAAGGCAGGGCGAATTCACCCCTCCACTTT. The complete variable domain, with remaining parts taken from reference TRBV2 and TRBJ1-6, reads EPEVTQTPSHQVTQMGQEVILRCVPISNHLYFYWYRQILGQKVEFLVSFYNNEISEKSEIFDDQFSVERPDGSNFTLKIRSTKLEDSAMYFCASTEGRANSPLHFGNGTRLTVT.

The rearrangement joins TRBV20-1 to TRBJ2-1; tentatively, D is TRBD2 (7 bases). This CDR3 is built from 14 residues. Trimming shortened V by 3 bases and J by 7 bases, and 16 bases separated the two germline ends. Germline CDR1 DFQATT, CDR2 SNEGSKA (reference sequence). CDR3: CSASVGGGPNEQFF. The CDR3 DNA reads TGCAGTGCTAGTGTGGGGGGGGGCCCGAATGAGCAGTTCTTC.

The chain employs TRBV4-3 and TRBJ1-2; D remains unclear. CDR3 length: 15 amino acids. Deletions cut 0 bases from V and 0 bases from J, with 8 bases between. Per germline, CDR1 LGHNA and CDR2 YSLEER. The CDR3 is CASSQDPLANYGYTF. In DNA, the CDR3 is TGCGCCAGCAGCCAAGATCCACTGGCTAACTATGGCTACACCTTC.

This clone was observed a single time. The chain employs TRBV19 and TRBJ1-2; D is perhaps TRBD1 (6 bases). Germline values: CDR1 LNHDA, CDR2 SQIVND (reference sequence). V dropped 2 bases and J dropped 0 bases, with 16 bases sitting between them. The CDR3 length is 17 residues. This chain's CDR3 is CASSITKRTATNYGYTF. The CDR3 DNA follows: TGTGCCAGTAGTATAACCAAACGGACAGCCACTAACTATGGCTACACCTTC.

The rearrangement joins TRBV7-2 to TRBJ1-3; unclear D gene. With 4 bases removed from V and 0 bases from J, the gap between germline ends came to 19 bases. Germline CDR1 reads SGHTA; CDR2 reads FQGNSA. The CDR3 runs 18 residues. The CDR3 bases are TGTGCCAGCAGCTCCGGAGGCACCTCATACTCCTCTGGAAACACCATATATTTT. This sequence encodes CASSSGGTSYSSGNTIYF.

The chain uses TRBV6-5 and TRBJ1-2; the D is unclear. Germline loops: CDR1 MNHEY, CDR2 SVGAGI. This CDR3 is 12 amino acids long. The V end was cut by 0 bases, the J end by 7 bases, with 6 bases between. In DNA form, the CDR3 reads TGTGCCAGCAGTTACTCAGAGGGTGGCTACACCTTC. It codes for CASSYSEGGYTF.

This chain uses TRBV7-2 with TRBJ2-5; D might be TRBD2 (5 bases). There are 14 residues in the CDR3. V was clipped by 0 bases and J by 0 bases, with 5 bases between them. Germline V gene sequence: CDR1 SGHTA, CDR2 FQGNSA. The CDR3: CASSLAGDQETQYF. For the CDR3, the DNA is TGTGCCAGCAGCTTAGCGGGAGACCAAGAGACCCAGTACTTC.

The genes are TRBV6-5 and TRBJ1-6; D gene uncertain. The CDR3 extends over 15 amino acids. Germline loops: CDR1 MNHEY, CDR2 SVGAGI. V was cut by 5 bases and J by 7 bases, with 15 bases left in between. Written as DNA, the CDR3 is TGTGCCAGCAGTACTAGCCGGGCCATAAATTCACCCCTCCACTTT. It yields the protein CASSTSRAINSPLHF.

This chain joins TRBV9 and TRBJ1-4; 8 bases align to TRBD1. Germline values: CDR1 SGDLS, CDR2 YYNGEE. Germline trimming cut 0 bases from V and 7 bases from J; bases unmatched to any gene: 5. This CDR3 is built from 15 residues. CDR3 sequence: CASSVAGGAGEKLFF. The CDR3 DNA is TGTGCCAGCAGCGTAGCAGGGGGCGCGGGTGAAAAACTGTTTTTT. The full variable domain, in which reference TRBV9 and TRBJ1-4 provide the parts outside the CDR3, is DSGVTQTPKHLITATGQRVTLRCSPRSGDLSVYWYQQSLDQGLQFLIQYYNGEERAKGNILERFSAQQFPDLHSELNLSSLELGDSALYFCASSVAGGAGEKLFFGSGTQLSVL.

The chain couples TRBV24-1 to TRBJ1-5, with D possibly TRBD1 on 6 matching bases. The CDR3 extends over 16 amino acids. In germline, CDR1 is KGHDR, CDR2 SFDVKD. Trimming took off 7 bases at V and 0 bases at J, with 15 bases between the two ends. The CDR3 nucleotides are TGTGCCACCAGCCCAGGGGCTTCGGTTAGCAATCAGCCCCAGCATTTT. It translates to CATSPGASVSNQPQHF.

The rearrangement joins TRBV5-1 to TRBJ1-2; 8 bases agree with TRBD1. The CDR3 is made up of 14 amino acids. Germline V gene data show CDR1 as SGHRS and CDR2 as YFSETQ. Trimming took 4 bases from V and 7 from J; bases not matched to a gene: 9. Written as DNA, the CDR3 is TGCGCCAGCAGCGCCGACAGGGGCTACTCTGGCTACACCTTC. Translated, it gives CASSADRGYSGYTF.

This rearrangement joins TRBV3-1 (or the pseudogene TRBV3-2) to TRBJ2-2; D may be TRBD2 (6 bases). This CDR3 is built from 17 residues. Trimming stripped 0 bases from V and 6 bases from J, with 17 bases between. Germline CDR1 is LGHDT and CDR2 is YNNKEL (reference sequence). The CDR3 nucleotides read TGTGCCAGCAGCCAAGAGGGGCTACTCGGGGGTTCCGGGGAGCTGTTTTTT. Its translation is CASSQEGLLGGSGELFF.

This chain uses TRBV13 with TRBJ2-7; D is unresolved. This CDR3 has 12 amino acids. CDR1 is PRHDT and CDR2 is FYEKMQ in the germline V gene (reference sequence). The ends were cut back, 0 bases at V and 6 bases at J, with 6 bases in the middle. This CDR3 is CASSLGRSEQYF. For the CDR3, the DNA is TGTGCCAGCAGCTTAGGACGGAGCGAGCAGTACTTC.

The chain carries TRBV2 and TRBJ2-6; 9 bases agree with TRBD1. CDR1 SNHLY and CDR2 FYNNEI come from the germline V gene. J was trimmed by 0 bases and V by 4 bases; bases with no gene match: 7. The CDR3 is 18 amino acids. CDR3 nucleotides: TGTGCCAGCAGTGCGGGACAGGGCCTTTACTCTGGGGCCAACGTCCTGACTTTC. It specifies CASSAGQGLYSGANVLTF.

V and J are TRBV6-5 and TRBJ1-1, with D perhaps TRBD1 (6 bases). In germline, CDR1 is MNHEY, CDR2 SVGAGI. This CDR3 has 14 residues. Between the trimmed V and J ends, which lost 0 bases and 5 bases, there was a span of 10 bases. The CDR3 region is CASSYSRQGTEAFF. The CDR3 DNA follows: TGTGCCAGCAGTTACTCGAGGCAGGGGACTGAAGCTTTCTTT.

This chain connects TRBV7-3 to TRBJ1-2, with a possible D match to TRBD1 (5 bases). V lost 4 bases to trimming and J lost 4 bases, with 16 bases between them. The CDR3 has 15 residues. Germline V CDR1 and CDR2: SGHTA, FQGTGA. The CDR3 sequence: CASSSPGTKPYGYTF. As DNA, the CDR3 is TGTGCCAGCAGCTCCCCCGGGACTAAACCCTATGGCTACACCTTC.

The chain is built from TRBV7-9 and TRBJ1-4; 10 bases fit TRBD1. Trimming took 5 bases from V and 8 from J; bases not matched to a gene: 14. Germline V gene data show CDR1 as SEHNR and CDR2 as FQNEAQ (reference sequence). There are 17 residues in the CDR3. In nucleotides, the CDR3 is TGTGCCAGCAGCCCGTCGGGACAGGGGAGGTTCGGAGAAAAACTGTTTTTT. It yields the protein CASSPSGQGRFGEKLFF.

Here the CDR3 DNA reads TGTGCCAGCAGTGAAGCTCCAGCAGGGGGTCAGGGCGAGCAGTACTTC. It translates to CASSEAPAGGQGEQYF. The V gene is TRBV6-1, the J gene TRBJ2-7; 7 bases map to TRBD1. Germline-derived CDR1 and CDR2 are MNHNS and SASEGT. V gave up 0 bases and J gave up 6 bases; unmatched junction bases: 11. This CDR3 region has 16 residues.

The V and J genes are TRBV12-3 or TRBV12-4 and TRBJ2-7; D is perhaps TRBD2 (5 bases). The CDR3 is 12 residues long. V was trimmed by 9 bases and J by 3 bases, leaving 12 bases between them. The CDR3 protein is CASTGLNYEQYF. The CDR3 DNA reads TGTGCCAGTACTGGACTGAACTACGAGCAGTACTTC.

The V gene is TRBV5-1, the J gene TRBJ1-1, with 8 positions matching TRBD1. The CDR3 has 15 amino acids. V shed 4 bases and J 3 bases; nucleotides not matched to a gene: 8. CDR1 and CDR2 (germline): SGHRS, YFSETQ. The CDR3 region is CASSPGQGGDTEAFF. In DNA form, the CDR3 reads TGCGCCAGCAGCCCCGGACAGGGAGGAGACACTGAAGCTTTCTTT. The complete variable domain, with remaining parts taken from reference TRBV5-1 and TRBJ1-1, reads KAGVTQTPRYLIKTRGQQVTLSCSPISGHRSVSWYQQTPGQGLQFLFEYFSETQRNKGNFPGRFSGRQFSNSRSEMNVSTLELGDSALYLCASSPGQGGDTEAFFGQGTRLTVV.

This chain joins TRBV15 and TRBJ1-4; TRBD1 matches 9 bases. CDR3 length equals 16 residues. Germline CDR1 reads LNHNV; CDR2 reads YYDKDF (reference sequence). V gave up 0 bases and J gave up 7 bases; unmatched junction bases: 6. The CDR3 region is CATSRDRTGVVEKLFF. Here the CDR3 DNA reads TGTGCCACCAGCAGAGATCGGACAGGGGTGGTTGAAAAACTGTTTTTT.

V and J are TRBV5-1 and TRBJ1-1, with 11 bases that match TRBD1. The length of the CDR3 is 18 residues. V trimming: 4 bases; J trimming: 5 bases; junction bases outside the gene matches: 16. From germline, CDR1 is SGHRS and CDR2 YFSETQ. The DNA for the CDR3 is TGCGCCAGCAGCCCGAGGACAGGGGGCATCGGGGTGGGGACTGAAGCTTTCTTT. It is translated as CASSPRTGGIGVGTEAFF.

This chain joins TRBV5-1 and TRBJ2-3, with D perhaps TRBD2 (5 bases). The V gene's germline CDR1 is SGHRS and CDR2 YFSETQ. V lost 4 bases and J lost 0, with 15 bases in between. The CDR3 extends over 16 amino acids. The CDR3, as DNA: TGCGCCAGCAGCCCTATTAGGAGCGGTAGCACAGATACGCAGTATTTT. It codes for CASSPIRSGSTDTQYF.

V is TRBV27 and J is TRBJ2-2; tentative D call: TRBD1 (5 bases). V lost 5 bases, J lost 1 base, and 14 bases lay in between. The CDR3 is 16 residues long. Germline CDR1 reads MNHEY; CDR2 reads SMNVEV (reference sequence). Here the CDR3 DNA reads TGTGCCAGCAGTCCACTGCATGGACAGAACACCGGGGAGCTGTTTTTT. This translates into CASSPLHGQNTGELFF.